This T cell receptor (beta chain) stems from a study of early T cells in non-severe SARS-CoV-2 infection. Study context: Unpaired chains resulted from sequencing bulk RNA of unsorted whole blood. Findings and caveats of the study: A preference for anti-spike CD8 responses marked VDJdb matching, which missed private and CD4 specificities.

Researchers tagged individual cDNA molecules with unique molecular identifiers. TCRdb independently ran MiXCR on the 5' RACE reads; one entry per CDR3 protein. The sample holds roughly 41,000 distinct CDR3 sequences, roughly 5% seen once. In regard to this clonotype: Its antigen is unidentified.

The CDR3 consists of 16 residues. Germline CDR1 is SGHRS and CDR2 is YFSETQ. V was clipped by 3 bases and J by 3 bases; unmatched bases: 5. The sample consisted of whole blood. This TCR was sampled from an adult who was a healthcare worker with PCR-confirmed SARS-CoV-2 infection or an uninfected control (not recorded which). The chain couples TRBV5-1 to TRBJ2-2, with 10 nucleotides matching TRBD2. CDR3: CASSSAGGPDTGELFF. The CDR3 DNA reads as TGCGCCAGCAGCTCAGCGGGGGGGCCGGACACCGGGGAGCTGTTTTTT.